Below are 20 T cell receptor beta chains sequenced from a single sample in a study of cytomegalovirus exposure and HLA in healthy donors. The PCR employed 60 Vbeta primers together with 13 Jbeta primers. Measured with immunoSEQ multiplex PCR; TCRdb has only the in-frame clones, and not every one. Of 55,000 to 75,000 clones listed, 55% to 65% are singletons. The sample taken for sequencing was PBMCs. Source of these receptors: a man between 25 and 39 years old in good health and CMV-seronegative.

The chain joins TRBV11-3 to TRBJ2-4; TRBD1 matches at 9 bases. CDR1 SGHNT and CDR2 YENEEA come from the germline V gene. This CDR3 has 14 residues. V lost 5 bases to trimming and J lost 8 bases; unmatched junction nucleotides: 7. In DNA form, the CDR3 reads TGTGCCAGCAGCACACAGGGGGCTTCGGACATTCAGTACTTC. Translation gives CASSTQGASDIQYF.

CDR3 residues: CASSEAVGGGSEKLFF. CDR3 nucleotide sequence: TGTGCCAGCAGTGAAGCTGTGGGGGGAGGTAGCGAAAAACTGTTTTTT. The V and J genes are TRBV6-1 and TRBJ1-4; a weak D match, TRBD1 (5 bases). Trimming removed 0 bases from V and 8 bases from J, with 16 bases in between. CDR3 length equals 16 residues. Germline loops: CDR1 MNHNS, CDR2 SASEGT.

The genes are TRBV6-1 and TRBJ2-2; 12 bases are shared with TRBD2. The CDR3 length is 15 residues. Per germline, CDR1 MNHNS and CDR2 SASEGT. V trimming: 2 bases; J trimming: 6 bases; junction bases outside the gene matches: 1. DNA of the CDR3: TGTGCCAGCAGTGAACTAGCGGGGGGGCCCGGGGAGCTGTTTTTT. It encodes CASSELAGGPGELFF.

The chain uses TRBV2 and TRBJ2-7; 8 positions agree with TRBD1. V was clipped by 6 bases and J by 3 bases; unmatched bases: 10. This CDR3 has 15 amino acids. Germline V gene data show CDR1 as SNHLY and CDR2 as FYNNEI. CDR3 amino acids: CASSIGQGTFYEQYF. For the CDR3, the DNA is TGTGCCAGCAGCATCGGACAGGGAACTTTCTACGAGCAGTACTTC. Looking up the rest from reference TRBV2 and TRBJ2-7 gives the full variable domain: EPEVTQTPSHQVTQMGQEVILRCVPISNHLYFYWYRQILGQKVEFLVSFYNNEISEKSEIFDDQFSVERPDGSNFTLKIRSTKLEDSAMYFCASSIGQGTFYEQYFGPGTRLTVT.

CDR3 amino acids: CASSPRQATYEQYF. The CDR3 bases are TGTGCCAGCAGCCCCCGACAGGCAACCTACGAGCAGTACTTC. The chain employs TRBV9 and TRBJ2-7, with D maybe TRBD1 (6 bases). The germline gives CDR1 SGDLS, CDR2 YYNGEE. The CDR3 length is 14 residues. The V gene lost 4 bases and the J gene lost 2 bases, with 13 bases spanning the gap.

The V call is TRBV5-1, the J call TRBJ1-3, with D perhaps matching TRBD1 (5 bases). V lost 2 bases, J lost 0 bases, and 6 bases lay in between. The CDR3 is made up of 14 amino acids. The germline V gene has CDR1 SGHRS and CDR2 YFSETQ. CDR3: CASSFQGSGNTIYF. The CDR3 region has the DNA TGCGCCAGCAGCTTCCAGGGCTCTGGAAACACCATATATTTT.

This clone was seen a few times. The chain combines TRBV5-4 with TRBJ2-2; 8 bases match TRBD2. After removal of 3 bases from V and 3 bases from J, the junction contained 4 bases not matched to a gene. This CDR3 region has 15 residues. Germline V CDR1 and CDR2: SGHNT, YYREEE (reference sequence). The CDR3 DNA reads as TGTGCCAGCAGCTGGGCGACTAGCGACACCGGGGAGCTGTTTTTT. This codes for CASSWATSDTGELFF.

This chain links TRBV29-1 with TRBJ2-5; D ambiguous. Germline loops: CDR1 SQVTM, CDR2 ANQGSEA. This CDR3 comprises 16 residues. V was trimmed by 3 bases and J by 0 bases, leaving 17 bases between them. CDR3: CSVDPQRLRNQETQYF. In DNA, the CDR3 is TGCAGCGTTGACCCCCAGCGTTTAAGGAACCAAGAGACCCAGTACTTC.

V is TRBV25-1 and J is TRBJ2-1; TRBD2 agrees at 7 bases. The V gene's germline CDR1 is MGHDK and CDR2 SYGVNS. CDR3 length: 14 amino acids. V gave up 2 bases and J gave up 6 bases; unmatched junction bases: 4. CDR3 sequence (DNA): TGTGCCAGCAGTGAAGGGAGGGAGGTCAATGAGCAGTTCTTC. This encodes CASSEGREVNEQFF.

This clone appeared a single time. The rearrangement uses TRBV2 and TRBJ1-5; weak D call: TRBD1 (6 bases). The germline V gene has CDR1 SNHLY and CDR2 FYNNEI. V shed 6 bases and J shed 7 bases, with 19 bases lying between them. The length of the CDR3 is 15 residues. CDR3: CASRVSQQGSQPQHF. Here the CDR3 DNA reads TGTGCCAGCAGGGTATCTCAGCAGGGGTCCCAGCCCCAGCATTTT.

This sequence joins TRBV5-8 and TRBJ1-1; D is possibly TRBD1 (5 bases). Germline CDR1 SGHTS, CDR2 YDEGEE. V lost 2 bases and J lost 4, with 12 bases in between. The CDR3 contains 14 residues. DNA for the CDR3: TGTGCCAGCAGCTTCTACCCGGGGGTCACTGAAGCTTTCTTT. Its protein product is CASSFYPGVTEAFF.

The chain couples TRBV5-1 to TRBJ2-3; 8 bases align to TRBD2. The V segment lost 3 bases and the J segment 1 base; nucleotides outside the gene matches: 10. The germline gives CDR1 SGHRS, CDR2 YFSETQ. This CDR3 region has 17 residues. CDR3 region: CASSSLSQRGRTDTQYF. The DNA of the CDR3 is TGCGCCAGCAGCTCCCTATCTCAGCGGGGGCGCACAGATACGCAGTATTTT.

This clone occurred once. This chain connects TRBV7-9 to TRBJ1-5; possibly TRBD1 for D (5 bases). This CDR3 region has 16 residues. Germline values: CDR1 SEHNR, CDR2 FQNEAQ (reference sequence). V was trimmed by 4 bases and J by 2 bases, leaving 15 bases between them. The CDR3 DNA sequence: TGTGCCAGCAGCTCTCTCCCAGGGTCCGGCAATCAGCCCCAGCATTTT. Translation: CASSSLPGSGNQPQHF.

The chain employs TRBV10-3 and TRBJ1-1; maybe TRBD1 (6 bases). Germline V gene data show CDR1 as ENHRY and CDR2 as SYGVKD. The CDR3 has 13 residues. Trimming shortened V by 7 bases and J by 1 base, and 10 bases separated the two germline ends. The CDR3 region has the DNA TGTGCCATCAATCAACAGGGGAACACTGAAGCTTTCTTT. It encodes CAINQQGNTEAFF.

The DNA for the CDR3 is TGTGCTAGTGGTTTGGTCCCAGGGGCACATTACTATGGCTACACCTTC. It translates to CASGLVPGAHYYGYTF. The chain carries TRBV12-5 and TRBJ1-2, with D possibly matching TRBD1 (6 bases). The CDR3 spans 16 residues. Germline V gene data show CDR1 as LGHNT and CDR2 as FRNRAP. V dropped 0 bases and J dropped 3 bases, with 14 bases sitting between them.

This chain uses TRBV6-1 with TRBJ2-1, with D perhaps TRBD1 (6 bases). Germline assignment: CDR1 MNHNS and CDR2 SASEGT. This CDR3 has 15 residues. Trimming took 1 base from V and 9 from J, leaving 16 bases between them. The CDR3 loop reads CASSEVGQYSVEQFF. The CDR3 DNA follows: TGTGCCAGCAGTGAAGTAGGACAGTATAGCGTTGAGCAGTTCTTC.

V usage is TRBV11-3 and J usage is TRBJ2-7, with D perhaps matching TRBD1 (5 bases). The CDR3 spans 15 residues. Germline V gives CDR1 SGHNT, CDR2 YENEEA. Trimming left V 3 bases short and J 3 bases short, with 15 bases between. In nucleotides, the CDR3 is TGTGCCAGCAGCTTTAATACAGGCCCAAACTACGAGCAGTACTTC. It yields the protein CASSFNTGPNYEQYF.

V is TRBV6-1 and J is TRBJ2-1; 14 nucleotides match TRBD2. The CDR3 covers 21 residues. CDR1 and CDR2 from the germline V gene are MNHNS and SASEGT. V lost 2 bases and J lost 0; bases outside the gene matches: 12. The CDR3 bases are TGTGCCAGCAGTGAAATCCTGAGACTAGCGGGGGGGCCGGGCTCCTACAATGAGCAGTTCTTC. Protein: CASSEILRLAGGPGSYNEQFF.

Remarks on this clone: Lacking the conserved final phenylalanine or tryptophan, this CDR3 likely reflects a read error. It is unclear where the CDR3 begins or ends on the DNA, so no DNA is shown, and the CDR3 is as TCRdb lists it. The chain uses TRBV6-1 and TRBJ1-6; the table's D call, TRBD1, has no DNA check behind it. Germline CDR1 reads MNHNS; CDR2 reads SASEGT. From its first to its last residue, the CDR3 has 10 amino acids. The CDR3 region is CASSERDRVL.

The chain recombines TRBV15 with TRBJ1-5; 7 bases align to TRBD1. The germline V gene has CDR1 LNHNV and CDR2 YYDKDF (reference sequence). The CDR3 is made up of 16 amino acids. V trimming: 3 bases; J trimming: 2 bases; junction bases outside the gene matches: 7. CDR3 DNA: TGTGCCACCAGCAGCGACAGACAGGGAGGCAATCAGCCCCAGCATTTT. This translates into CATSSDRQGGNQPQHF.